The next 19 T cell receptor beta chains were all read from a single sample in a study of T-cell memory formation after mild COVID-19. MiXCR, run by TCRdb on the 5' RACE reads, gives a single entry per CDR3 protein. In the table there are 170,000 or so distinct CDR3 sequences, 20% to 25% of which are singletons. Sequences were obtained from PBMCs or a T cell subset sorted from them (not recorded which). Receptor source: an adult woman who had mild COVID-19 (a few samples of this study predate the infection). Cell type and time point are not known.

This clonotype was detected a few times. This chain links TRBV7-9 with TRBJ1-1, with D uncertain. Germline CDR1 reads SEHNR; CDR2 reads FQNEAQ (reference sequence). Trimming took 2 bases from V and 7 from J, leaving 20 bases between them. The CDR3 spans 16 residues. Written as DNA, the CDR3 is TGTGCCAGCAGCTTAAAGGGAGCGGGTAGACTCGTTGAAGCTTTCTTT. It encodes CASSLKGAGRLVEAFF. Together with reference TRBV7-9 and TRBJ1-1, the CDR3 gives the full variable domain: DTGVSQNPRHKITKRGQNVTFRCDPISEHNRLYWYRQTLGQGPEFLTYFQNEAQLEKSRLLSDRFSAERPKGSFSTLEIQRTEQGDSAMYLCASSLKGAGRLVEAFFGQGTRLTVV.

The chain joins TRBV20-1 to TRBJ2-7, with 11 positions matching TRBD2. V lost 1 base to trimming and J lost 7 bases; unmatched junction nucleotides: 9. This CDR3 has 15 amino acids. Germline-derived CDR1 and CDR2 are DFQATT and SNEGSKA (reference sequence). The CDR3 coding sequence is TGCAGTGCTAGAGCTCTACTAGCGGGAGACGGTGAGCAGTACTTC. Encoded protein: CSARALLAGDGEQYF.

The table lists this clonotype with a few counts. Just one base apart from a much larger clone, this may be a read error. The chain is built from TRBV27 and TRBJ2-7; D ambiguous. Germline values: CDR1 MNHEY, CDR2 SMNVEV (reference sequence). CDR3 size: 13 residues. The V and J ends lost 2 bases and 2 bases respectively, with 7 bases between them. This CDR3 reads CASSLGPPYEQYF. The CDR3 DNA follows: TGTGCCAGCAGTTTAGGGCCCCCCTACGAGCAGTACTTC.

This chain links TRBV29-1 with TRBJ2-1; the D gene is possibly TRBD2 (6 bases). Per germline, CDR1 SQVTM and CDR2 ANQGSEA. This CDR3 comprises 15 residues. With 6 bases removed from V and 8 bases from J, the gap between germline ends came to 23 bases. CDR3 in amino acids: CSVGGTSTHSDEQFF. The CDR3, as DNA: TGCAGCGTCGGCGGGACCTCTACTCACTCCGATGAGCAGTTCTTC.

This clonotype was counted between two and nine times. The chain couples TRBV24-1 to TRBJ1-5; possible D gene TRBD1, 6 bases. This CDR3 is built from 15 residues. Germline lookup yields CDR1 KGHDR and CDR2 SFDVKD. Trimming cost V 4 bases and J 3 bases, with 12 bases left between them. Here the CDR3 reads CATSDRTVFNQPQHF. The CDR3 coding sequence is TGTGCCACCAGTGACCGGACAGTTTTCAATCAGCCCCAGCATTTT.

The J gene is TRBJ2-1, the V gene TRBV6-5; 14 bases are shared with TRBD2. With V trimmed by 6 bases and J by 4 bases, 17 bases remained unmatched. Germline CDR1 MNHEY, CDR2 SVGAGI. The CDR3 sequence is 20 residues long. DNA of the CDR3: TGTGCCAGCAGCCACAGGGGACTAGCGGGAGAGATAGGGCGATACAATGAGCAGTTCTTC. This sequence encodes CASSHRGLAGEIGRYNEQFF.

The chain is built from TRBV6-4 and TRBJ1-1; D possibly corresponds to TRBD1 (5 bases). This CDR3 comprises 13 residues. Trimming left V 6 bases short and J 4 bases short, with 12 bases between. Germline CDR1 MRHNA, CDR2 SNTAGT. CDR3 nucleotide sequence: TGTGCCAGCAGCGTAGGGGAGGGCACTGAAGCTTTCTTT. It encodes CASSVGEGTEAFF.

The chain employs TRBV29-1 and TRBJ2-1, with TRBD1 as a possible D gene (5 bases). Germline V gives CDR1 SQVTM, CDR2 ANQGSEA. This CDR3 is built from 11 residues. Trimming took 4 bases from V and 9 from J, leaving 10 bases between them. CDR3 nucleotide sequence: TGCAGCGTTGCTCTCCAGGGTGAGCAGTTCTTC. This encodes CSVALQGEQFF.

This clonotype was seen only a few times. This chain connects TRBV27 to TRBJ2-7; 8 bases line up with TRBD2. V lost 3 bases, J lost 6 bases, and 4 bases stayed unmatched. CDR3 length: 13 residues. CDR1 MNHEY and CDR2 SMNVEV come from the germline V gene (reference sequence). This CDR3 is CASSFSSGFEQYF. The CDR3 nucleotides read TGTGCCAGCAGTTTCTCTAGCGGGTTCGAGCAGTACTTC.

V usage is TRBV19 and J usage is TRBJ1-1; D uncertain. Per the germline V gene, CDR1 is LNHDA and CDR2 is SQIVND (reference sequence). This CDR3 comprises 12 residues. Trimming took off 3 bases at V and 3 bases at J, with 5 bases between the two ends. Written as DNA, the CDR3 is TGTGCCAGTAGTATCATGGACACTGAAGCTTTCTTT. This sequence encodes CASSIMDTEAFF.

This sequence joins TRBV27 and TRBJ1-6; 9 bases fit TRBD1. This CDR3 region has 13 residues. Looked up from germline, CDR1 is MNHEY and CDR2 is SMNVEV (reference sequence). V shed 5 bases, J shed 7 bases, and the junction held 0 bases outside the gene matches. The CDR3 DNA follows: TGTGCCAGCAGTGGGACAGGGAATTCACCCCTCCACTTT. Its protein product is CASSGTGNSPLHF.

The sample holds one count of this clonotype. The rearrangement links TRBV9 to TRBJ2-1; 9 bases line up with TRBD2. V gave up 0 bases and J gave up 7 bases; unmatched junction bases: 14. Germline V gives CDR1 SGDLS, CDR2 YYNGEE. CDR3 length: 18 residues. The CDR3 loop is CASSVDGDAGGIGNEQFF. In DNA form, the CDR3 reads TGTGCCAGCAGCGTAGATGGAGATGCGGGAGGGATTGGGAATGAGCAGTTCTTC.

The V call is TRBV30, the J call TRBJ1-2; D perhaps matches TRBD1 (6 bases). Trimming removed 5 bases from V and 4 bases from J, with 14 bases in between. This CDR3 comprises 13 residues. CDR1 is GTSNPN, CDR2 SVGIG, per germline (reference sequence). CDR3 nucleotide sequence: TGTGCCTGGGGGGACACCAATCTCTATGGCTACACCTTC. This translates into CAWGDTNLYGYTF. Full variable domain (rest looked up from reference TRBV30 and TRBJ1-2): SQTIHQWPATLVQPVGSPLSLECTVEGTSNPNLYWYRQAAGRGLQLLFYSVGIGQISSEVPQNLSASRPQDRQFILSSKKLLLSDSGFYLCAWGDTNLYGYTFGSGTRLTVV.

This clonotype was observed a handful of times. This chain links TRBV11-2 with TRBJ1-1, with D maybe TRBD1 (5 bases). V dropped 1 base and J dropped 5 bases, with 8 bases sitting between them. Per the germline V gene, CDR1 is SGHAT and CDR2 is FQNNGV. The CDR3 extends over 13 amino acids. The CDR3 reads CASSLGGWTEAFF. The CDR3 DNA follows: TGTGCCAGCAGCTTAGGGGGGTGGACTGAAGCTTTCTTT.

This clonotype came up a few times. V usage is TRBV5-5 and J usage is TRBJ1-5, with a possible D match to TRBD1 (6 bases). From germline, CDR1 is SGHKS and CDR2 YYEKEE (reference sequence). The V gene lost 8 bases and the J gene lost 3 bases, with 18 bases spanning the gap. This CDR3 has 15 amino acids. The CDR3 DNA is TGTGCCAGAATAGACGGGGGCAAATCCAATCAGCCCCAGCATTTT. Residues: CARIDGGKSNQPQHF.

This clonotype was counted only a few times. This chain connects TRBV6-2 or TRBV6-3 to TRBJ2-7, with D perhaps matching TRBD1 or TRBD2 (5 bases each). Germline V gives CDR1 MNHEY, CDR2 SVGEGT. V dropped 0 bases and J dropped 2 bases, with 20 bases sitting between them. This CDR3 spans 18 amino acids. CDR3 loop: CASSYSPRDHGNPYEQYF. CDR3 coding DNA: TGTGCCAGCAGTTACTCGCCCAGGGACCACGGAAATCCCTACGAGCAGTACTTC.

This clonotype came up many times. This chain connects TRBV7-8 to TRBJ2-7; possible D gene TRBD2, 5 bases. CDR1 and CDR2 from the germline V gene are SGHVS and FQNEAQ. V was clipped by 1 base and J by 6 bases, with 7 bases between them. The CDR3 is made up of 12 amino acids. In DNA form, the CDR3 reads TGTGCCAGCAGCTTAGAAGGAGGCGAGCAGTACTTC. Protein sequence: CASSLEGGEQYF.

There are a few counts of this clonotype. The chain links TRBV4-1 to TRBJ1-1; D unresolved. V lost 1 base and J lost 4, with 13 bases in between. Looked up from germline, CDR1 is MGHRA and CDR2 is YSYEKL. There are 15 residues in the CDR3. The CDR3 sequence: CASSQVMTSRTEAFF. In nucleotides, the CDR3 is TGCGCCAGCAGCCAAGTCATGACCTCGCGCACTGAAGCTTTCTTT.

This clonotype was observed a handful of times. The gene calls are TRBV4-3 and TRBJ2-4; D possibly corresponds to TRBD1 (5 bases). The germline CDR1 and CDR2 sequences are LGHNA and YSLEER. CDR3 size: 17 residues. V was clipped by 0 bases and J by 1 base, with 13 bases between them. In DNA, the CDR3 is TGCGCCAGCAGCCAAGACCAGGGTCTGGGGGCCAAAAACATTCAGTACTTC. Its protein is CASSQDQGLGAKNIQYF.